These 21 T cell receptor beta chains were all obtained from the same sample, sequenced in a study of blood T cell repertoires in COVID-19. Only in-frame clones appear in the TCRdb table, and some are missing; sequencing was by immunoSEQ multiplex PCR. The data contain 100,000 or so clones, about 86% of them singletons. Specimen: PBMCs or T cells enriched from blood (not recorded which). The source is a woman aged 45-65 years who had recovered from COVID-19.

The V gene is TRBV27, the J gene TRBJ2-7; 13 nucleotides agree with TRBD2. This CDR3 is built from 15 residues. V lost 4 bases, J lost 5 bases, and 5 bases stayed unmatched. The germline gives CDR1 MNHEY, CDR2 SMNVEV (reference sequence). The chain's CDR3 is CASSSGTSGKHEQYF. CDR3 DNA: TGTGCCAGCAGTTCCGGGACTAGCGGGAAGCACGAGCAGTACTTC.

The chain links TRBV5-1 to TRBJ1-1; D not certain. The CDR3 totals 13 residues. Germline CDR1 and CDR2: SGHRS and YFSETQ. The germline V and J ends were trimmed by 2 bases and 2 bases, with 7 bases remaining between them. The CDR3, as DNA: TGCGCCAGCAGCTTACGGGGAAACACTGAAGCTTTCTTT. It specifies CASSLRGNTEAFF.

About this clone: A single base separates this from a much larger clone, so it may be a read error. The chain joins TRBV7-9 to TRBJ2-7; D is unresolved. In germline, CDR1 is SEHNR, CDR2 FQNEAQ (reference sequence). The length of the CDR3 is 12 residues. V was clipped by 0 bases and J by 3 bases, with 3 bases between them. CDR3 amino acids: CASSLANYEQYF. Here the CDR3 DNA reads TGTGCCAGCAGCTTAGCCAACTACGAGCAGTACTTC.

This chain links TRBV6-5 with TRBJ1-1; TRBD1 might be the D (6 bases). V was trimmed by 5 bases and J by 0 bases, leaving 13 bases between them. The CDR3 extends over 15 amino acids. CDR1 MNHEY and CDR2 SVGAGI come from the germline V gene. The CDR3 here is CASSQSTGLNTEAFF. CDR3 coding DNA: TGTGCCAGCAGTCAAAGTACAGGGCTGAACACTGAAGCTTTCTTT.

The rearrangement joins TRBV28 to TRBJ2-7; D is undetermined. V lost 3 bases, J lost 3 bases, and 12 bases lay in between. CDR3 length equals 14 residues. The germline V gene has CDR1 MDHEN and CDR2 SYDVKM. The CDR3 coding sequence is TGTGCCAGCAGTTTGTCCTCCCTAAGCTACGAGCAGTACTTC. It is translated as CASSLSSLSYEQYF.

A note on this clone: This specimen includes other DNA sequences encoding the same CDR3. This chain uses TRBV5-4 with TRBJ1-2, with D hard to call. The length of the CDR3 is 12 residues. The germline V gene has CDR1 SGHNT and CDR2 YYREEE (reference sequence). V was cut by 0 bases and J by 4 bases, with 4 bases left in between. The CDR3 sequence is CASSLAGYGYTF. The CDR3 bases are TGTGCCAGCAGCTTGGCGGGCTATGGCTACACCTTC. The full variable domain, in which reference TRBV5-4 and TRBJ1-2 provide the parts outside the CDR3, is ETGVTQSPTHLIKTRGQQVTLRCSSQSGHNTVSWYQQALGQGPQFIFQYYREEENGRGNFPPRFSGLQFPNYSSELNVNALELDDSALYLCASSLAGYGYTFGSGTRLTVV.

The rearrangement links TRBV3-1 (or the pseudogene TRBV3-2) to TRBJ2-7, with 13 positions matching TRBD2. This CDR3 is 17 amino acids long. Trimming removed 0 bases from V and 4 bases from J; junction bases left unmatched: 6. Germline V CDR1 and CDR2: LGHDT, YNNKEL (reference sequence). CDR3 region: CASSQDTGLAGSYEQYF. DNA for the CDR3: TGTGCCAGCAGCCAAGACACGGGACTAGCGGGGAGTTACGAGCAGTACTTC.

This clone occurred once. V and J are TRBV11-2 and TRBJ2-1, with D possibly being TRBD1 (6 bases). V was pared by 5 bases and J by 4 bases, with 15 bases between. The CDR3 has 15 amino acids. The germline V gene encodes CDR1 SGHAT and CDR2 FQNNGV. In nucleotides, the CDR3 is TGTGCCAGCAGCGTACCGGGACAATTTTACAATGAGCAGTTCTTC. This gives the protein CASSVPGQFYNEQFF.

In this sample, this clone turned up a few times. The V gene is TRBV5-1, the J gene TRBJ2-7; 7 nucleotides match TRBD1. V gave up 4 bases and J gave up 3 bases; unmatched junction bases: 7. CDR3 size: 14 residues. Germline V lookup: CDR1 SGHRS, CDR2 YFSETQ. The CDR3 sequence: CASSPETGYYEQYF. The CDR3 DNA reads TGCGCCAGCAGCCCGGAGACAGGGTACTACGAGCAGTACTTC.

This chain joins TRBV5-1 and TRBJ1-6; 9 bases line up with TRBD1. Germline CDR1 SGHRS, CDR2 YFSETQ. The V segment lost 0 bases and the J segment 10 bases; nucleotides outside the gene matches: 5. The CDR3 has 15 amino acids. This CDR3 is CASSLAGTGRSPLHF. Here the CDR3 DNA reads TGCGCCAGCAGCTTGGCCGGGACAGGGAGGTCACCCCTCCACTTT.

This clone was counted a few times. CDR3 sequence reads: CASSSSGGAGETQYF. CDR3 coding DNA: TGTGCCAGCAGCTCTAGCGGGGGGGCAGGAGAGACCCAGTACTTC. The chain recombines TRBV9 with TRBJ2-5; 12 bases fit TRBD2. Germline V CDR1 and CDR2: SGDLS, YYNGEE. The V segment lost 4 bases and the J segment 4 bases; nucleotides outside the gene matches: 5. The CDR3 covers 15 residues.

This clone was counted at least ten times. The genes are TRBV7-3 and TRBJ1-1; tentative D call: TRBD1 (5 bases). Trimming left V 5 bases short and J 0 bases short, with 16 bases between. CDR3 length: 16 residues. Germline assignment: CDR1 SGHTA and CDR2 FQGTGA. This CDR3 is CASSPTGVTMNTEAFF. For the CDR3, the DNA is TGTGCCAGCAGCCCGACGGGGGTTACCATGAACACTGAAGCTTTCTTT.

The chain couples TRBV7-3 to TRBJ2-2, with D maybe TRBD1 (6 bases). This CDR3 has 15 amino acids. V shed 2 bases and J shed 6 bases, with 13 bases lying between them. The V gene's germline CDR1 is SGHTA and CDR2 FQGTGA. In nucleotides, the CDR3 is TGTGCCAGCAGCTTACGGCAGGGGCGTTCCGGGGAGCTGTTTTTT. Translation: CASSLRQGRSGELFF.

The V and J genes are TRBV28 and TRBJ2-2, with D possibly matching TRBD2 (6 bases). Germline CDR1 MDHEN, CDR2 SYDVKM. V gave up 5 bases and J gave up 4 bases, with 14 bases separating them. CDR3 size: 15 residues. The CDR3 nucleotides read TGTGCCAGCAGTGGGACCCGGGACTTCACCGGGGAGCTGTTTTTT. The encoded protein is CASSGTRDFTGELFF.

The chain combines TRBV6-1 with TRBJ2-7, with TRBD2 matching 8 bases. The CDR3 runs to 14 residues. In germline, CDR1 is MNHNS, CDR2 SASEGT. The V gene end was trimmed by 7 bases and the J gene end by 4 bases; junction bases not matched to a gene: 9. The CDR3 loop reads CASKPAGEAYEQYF. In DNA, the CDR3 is TGTGCCAGCAAGCCAGCGGGAGAGGCTTACGAGCAGTACTTC.

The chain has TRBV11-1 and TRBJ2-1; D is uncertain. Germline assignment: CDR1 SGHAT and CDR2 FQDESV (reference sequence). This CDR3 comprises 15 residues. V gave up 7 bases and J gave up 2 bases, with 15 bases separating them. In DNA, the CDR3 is TGTGCCAGCACTAGTCTCTCCGCAACCTACAATGAGCAGTTCTTC. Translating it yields CASTSLSATYNEQFF.

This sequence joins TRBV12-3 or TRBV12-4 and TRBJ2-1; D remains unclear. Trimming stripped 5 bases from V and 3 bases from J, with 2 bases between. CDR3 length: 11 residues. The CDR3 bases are TGTGCCAGCAGTCTCTACAATGAGCAGTTCTTC. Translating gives CASSLYNEQFF.

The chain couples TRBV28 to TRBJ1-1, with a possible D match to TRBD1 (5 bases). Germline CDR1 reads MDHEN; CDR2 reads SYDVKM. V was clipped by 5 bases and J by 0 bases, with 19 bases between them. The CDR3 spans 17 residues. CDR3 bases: TGTGCCAGCAGTCTCCTCGCGGGGCAGCTCATGAACACTGAAGCTTTCTTT. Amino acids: CASSLLAGQLMNTEAFF.

CDR3 sequence (DNA): TGTGCCAGTAGGACAGGGGGCTTCACTGAAGCTTTCTTT. Encoded protein: CASRTGGFTEAFF. The chain employs TRBV19 and TRBJ1-1; 10 nucleotides agree with TRBD1. CDR1 LNHDA and CDR2 SQIVND come from the germline V gene (reference sequence). The J segment lost 4 bases and the V segment lost 6 bases, leaving 2 bases of the junction unmatched. The CDR3 is 13 residues long.

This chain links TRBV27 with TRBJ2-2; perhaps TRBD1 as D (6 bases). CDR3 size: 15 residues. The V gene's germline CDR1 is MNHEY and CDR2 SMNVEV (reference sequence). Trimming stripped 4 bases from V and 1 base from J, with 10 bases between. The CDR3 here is CASSSPDRNTGELFF. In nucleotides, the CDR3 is TGTGCCAGCAGTTCCCCGGACAGGAACACCGGGGAGCTGTTTTTT.

This CDR3 reads CASSLVTGYEQYF. The CDR3, as DNA: TGCGCCAGCAGCTTGGTGACAGGGTACGAGCAGTACTTC. This chain uses TRBV5-1 with TRBJ2-7; the match to TRBD1 covers 7 bases. After removal of 0 bases from V and 4 bases from J, the junction contained 1 base not matched to a gene. This CDR3 is 13 amino acids long. Per germline, CDR1 SGHRS and CDR2 YFSETQ. The entire variable domain, with the rest obtained from reference TRBV5-1 and TRBJ2-7, is as follows: KAGVTQTPRYLIKTRGQQVTLSCSPISGHRSVSWYQQTPGQGLQFLFEYFSETQRNKGNFPGRFSGRQFSNSRSEMNVSTLELGDSALYLCASSLVTGYEQYFGPGTRLTVT.